This T cell receptor beta chain was documented in a study of cytomegalovirus exposure and HLA in healthy donors. Overall study results and limits: A later analysis linked 15,000 to 20,000 TCR beta sequences to HLA alleles at 0.05 false discovery rate. Within an earlier analysis, most TCR beta V segments proved productive either about 90% or about 30% of the time.

Germline V gives CDR1 MGHRA, CDR2 YSYEKL. The CDR3 has 15 amino acids. J was trimmed by 7 bases and V by 1 base; bases with no gene match: 5. A multiplex PCR was run with 60 Vbeta primers and 13 Jbeta primers. TCRdb's table, derived via immunoSEQ multiplex PCR, lists solely in-frame clones and lacks some. The sample gives fewer than 150,000 clones, about 64% of which show up once; about 8.3% is in the top ten. For this clone: Its antigen is unidentified.

This chain connects TRBV4-1 to TRBJ1-5; 9 bases match TRBD1. The TCR was taken from a man aged 18 to 29 in good health and CMV-seropositive. Source material: PBMCs. The CDR3 bases are TGCGCCAGCAGCCAAGGGACAGGGGCGAGGCAGCCCCAGCATTTT. Its protein product is CASSQGTGARQPQHF.